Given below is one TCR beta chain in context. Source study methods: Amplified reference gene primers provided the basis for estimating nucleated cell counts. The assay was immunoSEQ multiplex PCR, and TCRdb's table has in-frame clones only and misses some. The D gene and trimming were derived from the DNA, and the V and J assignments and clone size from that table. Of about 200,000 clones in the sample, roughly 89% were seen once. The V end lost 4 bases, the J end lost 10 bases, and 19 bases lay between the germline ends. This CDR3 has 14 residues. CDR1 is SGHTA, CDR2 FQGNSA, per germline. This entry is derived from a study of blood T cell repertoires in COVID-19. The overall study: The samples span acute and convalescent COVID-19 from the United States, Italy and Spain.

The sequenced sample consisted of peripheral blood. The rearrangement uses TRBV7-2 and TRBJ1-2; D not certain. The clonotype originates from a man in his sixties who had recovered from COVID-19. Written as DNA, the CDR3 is TGTGCCAGCAGCTCACAACCGGGTTCTCGCCTCTACACCTTC. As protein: CASSSQPGSRLYTF.